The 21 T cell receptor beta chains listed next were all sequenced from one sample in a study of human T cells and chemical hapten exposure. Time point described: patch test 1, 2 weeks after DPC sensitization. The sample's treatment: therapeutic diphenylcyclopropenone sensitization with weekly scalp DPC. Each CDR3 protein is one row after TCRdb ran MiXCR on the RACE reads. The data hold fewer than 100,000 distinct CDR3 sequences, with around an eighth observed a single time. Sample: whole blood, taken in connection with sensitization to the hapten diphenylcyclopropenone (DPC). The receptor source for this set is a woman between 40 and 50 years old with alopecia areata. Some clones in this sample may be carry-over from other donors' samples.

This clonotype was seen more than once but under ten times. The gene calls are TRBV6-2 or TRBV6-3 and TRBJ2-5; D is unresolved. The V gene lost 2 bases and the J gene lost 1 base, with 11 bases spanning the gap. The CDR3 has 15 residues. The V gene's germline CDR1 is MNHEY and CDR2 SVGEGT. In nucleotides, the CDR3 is TGTGCCAGCAGTTACCGTCCGCCAACCCAAGAGACCCAGTACTTC. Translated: CASSYRPPTQETQYF.

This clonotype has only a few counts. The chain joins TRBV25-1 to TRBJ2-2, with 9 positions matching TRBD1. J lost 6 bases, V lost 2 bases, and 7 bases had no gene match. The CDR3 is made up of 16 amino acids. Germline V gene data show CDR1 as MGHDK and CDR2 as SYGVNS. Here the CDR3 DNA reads TGTGCCAGCAGTGAAGCCGGGACAGGGATATCCGGGGAGCTGTTTTTT. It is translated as CASSEAGTGISGELFF.

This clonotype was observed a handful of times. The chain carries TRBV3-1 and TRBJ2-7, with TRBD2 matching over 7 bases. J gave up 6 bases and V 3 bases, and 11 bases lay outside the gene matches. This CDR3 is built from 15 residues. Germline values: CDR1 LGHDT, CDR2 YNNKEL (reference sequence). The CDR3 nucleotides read TGTGCCAGCAGCCATGGGGGGGTAGGGACCGTCGAGCAGTACTTC. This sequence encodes CASSHGGVGTVEQYF.

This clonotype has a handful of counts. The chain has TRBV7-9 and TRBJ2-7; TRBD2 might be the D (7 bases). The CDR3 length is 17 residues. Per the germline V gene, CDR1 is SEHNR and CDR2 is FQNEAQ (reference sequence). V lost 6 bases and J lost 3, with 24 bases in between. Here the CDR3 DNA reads TGTGCCAGCAGATCCGGGGAGGGGGTGTATTTCGACTACGAGCAGTACTTC. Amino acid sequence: CASRSGEGVYFDYEQYF.

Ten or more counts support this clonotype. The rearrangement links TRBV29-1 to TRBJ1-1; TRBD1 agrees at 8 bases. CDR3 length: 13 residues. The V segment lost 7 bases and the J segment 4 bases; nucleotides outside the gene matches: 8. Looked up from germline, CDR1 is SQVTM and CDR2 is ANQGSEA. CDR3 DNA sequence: TGCAGCGCCAGGGGGCTCCGCGGCACTGAAGCTTTCTTT. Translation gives CSARGLRGTEAFF. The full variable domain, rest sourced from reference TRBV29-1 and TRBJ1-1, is SAVISQKPSRDICQRGTSLTIQCQVDSQVTMMFWYRQQPGQSLTLIATANQGSEATYESGFVIDKFPISRPNLTFSTLTVSNMSPEDSSIYLCSARGLRGTEAFFGQGTRLTVV.

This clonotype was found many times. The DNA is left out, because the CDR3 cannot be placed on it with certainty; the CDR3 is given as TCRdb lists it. CDR3 residues: CASSFRGRGRETQYF. The V gene is TRBV28, the J gene TRBJ2-5; the DNA was not used to check the table's D call, TRBD1. Germline-derived CDR1 and CDR2 are MDHEN and SYDVKM. The CDR3 length equals 15 residues, ends included.

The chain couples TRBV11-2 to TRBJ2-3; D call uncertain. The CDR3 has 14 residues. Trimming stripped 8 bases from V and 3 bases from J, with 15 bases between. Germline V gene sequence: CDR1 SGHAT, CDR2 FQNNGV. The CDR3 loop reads CASGPSHVTDTQYF. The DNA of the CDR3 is TGTGCCAGCGGCCCAAGCCACGTGACAGATACGCAGTATTTT. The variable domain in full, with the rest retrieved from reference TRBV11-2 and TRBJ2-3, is EAGVAQSPRYKIIEKRQSVAFWCNPISGHATLYWYQQILGQGPKLLIQFQNNGVVDDSQLPKDRFSAERLKGVDSTLKIQPAKLEDSAVYLCASGPSHVTDTQYFGPGTRLTVL.

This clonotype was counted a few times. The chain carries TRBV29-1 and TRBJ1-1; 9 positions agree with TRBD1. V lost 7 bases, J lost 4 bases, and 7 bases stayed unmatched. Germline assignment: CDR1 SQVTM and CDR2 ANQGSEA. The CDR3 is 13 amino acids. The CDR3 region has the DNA TGCAGCGCCCAGGACAGGGGAAGCACTGAAGCTTTCTTT. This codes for CSAQDRGSTEAFF.

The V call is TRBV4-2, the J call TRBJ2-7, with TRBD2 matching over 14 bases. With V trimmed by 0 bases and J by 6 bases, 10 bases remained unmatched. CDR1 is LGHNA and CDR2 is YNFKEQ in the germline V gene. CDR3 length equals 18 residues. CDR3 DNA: TGTGCCAGCAGCCAAGATTCCCTTGGACTAGCGGGAGGAGCCGAGCAGTACTTC. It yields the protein CASSQDSLGLAGGAEQYF.

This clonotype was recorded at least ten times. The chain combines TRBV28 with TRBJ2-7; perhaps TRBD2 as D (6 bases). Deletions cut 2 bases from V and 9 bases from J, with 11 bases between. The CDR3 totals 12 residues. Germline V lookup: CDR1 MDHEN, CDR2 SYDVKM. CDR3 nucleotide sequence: TGTGCCAGCAGTTTACCCGGGCGGGGGCAGTACTTC. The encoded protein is CASSLPGRGQYF.

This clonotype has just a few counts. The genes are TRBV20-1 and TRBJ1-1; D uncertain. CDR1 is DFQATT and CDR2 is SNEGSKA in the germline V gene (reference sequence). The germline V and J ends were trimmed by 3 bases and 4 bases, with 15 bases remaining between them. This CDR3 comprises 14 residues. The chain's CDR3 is CSASLGGIGTEAFF. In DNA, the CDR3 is TGCAGTGCTAGTCTTGGAGGAATCGGCACTGAAGCTTTCTTT.

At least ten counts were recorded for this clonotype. For the CDR3, the DNA is TGTGCCAGCAGCTGGGCGGAGTTTACGCAGTATTTT. It is translated as CASSWAEFTQYF. The gene calls are TRBV7-2 and TRBJ2-3; no firm D call. The CDR3 spans 12 residues. V was pared by 4 bases and J by 8 bases, with 10 bases between. Germline loops: CDR1 SGHTA, CDR2 FQGNSA. The full variable domain, rest sourced from reference TRBV7-2 and TRBJ2-3, is GAGVSQSPSNKVTEKGKDVELRCDPISGHTALYWYRQSLGQGLEFLIYFQGNSAPDKSGLPSDRFSAERTGGSVSTLTIQRTQQEDSAVYLCASSWAEFTQYFGPGTRLTVL.

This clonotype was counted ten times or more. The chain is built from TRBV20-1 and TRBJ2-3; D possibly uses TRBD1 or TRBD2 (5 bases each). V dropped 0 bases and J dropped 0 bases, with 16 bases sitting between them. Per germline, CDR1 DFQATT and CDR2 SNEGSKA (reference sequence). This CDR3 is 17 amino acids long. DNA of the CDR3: TGCAGTGCTAGAGATACCGGGGCCGCCGCTAGCACAGATACGCAGTATTTT. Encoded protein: CSARDTGAAASTDTQYF.

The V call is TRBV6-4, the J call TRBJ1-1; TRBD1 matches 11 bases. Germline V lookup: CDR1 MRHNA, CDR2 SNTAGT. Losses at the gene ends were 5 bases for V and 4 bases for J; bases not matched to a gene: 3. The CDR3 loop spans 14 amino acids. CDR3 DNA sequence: TGTGCCAGCAGTCCCGGGACAGGGGGCACTGAAGCTTTCTTT. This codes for CASSPGTGGTEAFF.

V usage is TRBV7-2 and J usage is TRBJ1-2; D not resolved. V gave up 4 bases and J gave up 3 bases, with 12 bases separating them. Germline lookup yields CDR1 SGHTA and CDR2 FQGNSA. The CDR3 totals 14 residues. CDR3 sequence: CASSWDRGDYGYTF. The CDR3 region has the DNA TGTGCCAGCAGCTGGGATCGGGGAGACTATGGCTACACCTTC.

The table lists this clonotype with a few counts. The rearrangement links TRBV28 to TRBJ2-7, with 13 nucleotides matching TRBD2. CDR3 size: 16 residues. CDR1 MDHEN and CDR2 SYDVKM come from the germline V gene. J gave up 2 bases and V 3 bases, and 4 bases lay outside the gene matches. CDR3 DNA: TGTGCCAGCAGTTTGACTAGCGGGAGGCGACCCTACGAGCAGTACTTC. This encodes CASSLTSGRRPYEQYF. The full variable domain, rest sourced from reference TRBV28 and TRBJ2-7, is DVKVTQSSRYLVKRTGEKVFLECVQDMDHENMFWYRQDPGLGLRLIYFSYDVKMKEKGDIPEGYSVSREKKERFSLILESASTNQTSMYLCASSLTSGRRPYEQYFGPGTRLTVT.

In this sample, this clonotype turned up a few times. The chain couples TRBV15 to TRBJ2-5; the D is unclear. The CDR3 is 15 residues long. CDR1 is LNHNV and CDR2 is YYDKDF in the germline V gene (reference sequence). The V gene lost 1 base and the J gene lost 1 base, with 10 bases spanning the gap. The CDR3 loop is CATSRGSTAQETQYF. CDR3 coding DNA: TGTGCCACCAGCAGAGGGTCTACAGCCCAAGAGACCCAGTACTTC.

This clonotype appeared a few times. CDR3 protein: CASSQGFASANEQFF. As DNA, the CDR3 is TGTGCCAGCAGCCAAGGATTCGCTAGCGCCAATGAGCAGTTCTTC. This chain joins TRBV14 and TRBJ2-1, with D maybe TRBD2 (6 bases). From germline, CDR1 is SGHDN and CDR2 FVKESK. Trimming removed 1 base at V and 6 bases at J, with 13 bases between. The CDR3 is 15 residues long.

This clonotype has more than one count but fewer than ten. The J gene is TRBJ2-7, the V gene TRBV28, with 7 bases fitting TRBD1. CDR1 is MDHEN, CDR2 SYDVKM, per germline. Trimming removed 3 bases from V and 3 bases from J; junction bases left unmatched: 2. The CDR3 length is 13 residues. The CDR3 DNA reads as TGTGCCAGCAGTTTTGGACAGGACTACGAGCAGTACTTC. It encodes CASSFGQDYEQYF.

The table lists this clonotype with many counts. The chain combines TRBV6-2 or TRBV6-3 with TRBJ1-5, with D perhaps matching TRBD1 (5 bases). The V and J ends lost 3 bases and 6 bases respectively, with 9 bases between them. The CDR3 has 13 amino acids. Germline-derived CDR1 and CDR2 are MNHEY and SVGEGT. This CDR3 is CASSYIDSQPQHF. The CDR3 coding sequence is TGTGCCAGCAGTTATATTGACAGTCAGCCCCAGCATTTT.

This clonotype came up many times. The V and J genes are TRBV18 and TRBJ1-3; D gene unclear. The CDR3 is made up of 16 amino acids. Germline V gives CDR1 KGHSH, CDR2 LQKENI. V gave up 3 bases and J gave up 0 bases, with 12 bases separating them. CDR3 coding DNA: TGTGCCAGCTCACCTAACGCAGAGAGCTCTGGAAACACCATATATTTT. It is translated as CASSPNAESSGNTIYF.